The T cell receptor beta chain under discussion was sequenced for a study of CD8+ T cells in alopecia areata. In the study overall: Among treated patients, oral tofacitinib was administered at 5 to 10 mg twice daily. Whole-study findings and limits: In lesional scalp, particularly from alopecia totalis/universalis, clonality was higher than in normal scalp. Resident alphabeta T-cell populations of normal skin are likewise subject to sequencing in scalp samples.

Extracted from the samples, RNA was reverse transcribed into cDNA to serve as the sequencing template. This table comes from immunoSEQ multiplex PCR, and its TCRdb copy is limited to in-frame clones, with some not included. The table records over 150,000 clones, 63% of them present only once. CDR3 size: 13 residues. Germline V gene data show CDR1 as LNHNV and CDR2 as YYDKDF (reference sequence). Trimming at V came to 7 bases and at J to 5 bases, leaving 4 bases not matched to a gene. On this clone itself: The antigen remains unidentified.

J is TRBJ2-3 and V is TRBV15; 9 bases are a match to TRBD1. This material consisted of CD4+ T cells sorted from blood, taken at week 0. This TCR was recovered from a human donor with alopecia areata. CDR3 loop: CATTTGGEDTQYF. CDR3 nucleotide sequence: TGTGCCACCACCACAGGGGGCGAAGATACGCAGTATTTT.